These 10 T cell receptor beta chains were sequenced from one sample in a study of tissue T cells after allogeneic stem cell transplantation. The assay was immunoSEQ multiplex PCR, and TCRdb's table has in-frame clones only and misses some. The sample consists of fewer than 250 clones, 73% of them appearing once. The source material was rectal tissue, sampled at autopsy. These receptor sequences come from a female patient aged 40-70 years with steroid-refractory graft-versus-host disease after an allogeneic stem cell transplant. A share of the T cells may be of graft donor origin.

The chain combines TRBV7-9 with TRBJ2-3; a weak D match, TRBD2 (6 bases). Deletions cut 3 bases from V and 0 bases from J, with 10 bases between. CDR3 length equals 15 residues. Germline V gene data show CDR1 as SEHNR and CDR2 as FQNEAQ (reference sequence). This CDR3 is CASSFGGISTDTQYF. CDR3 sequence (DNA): TGTGCCAGCAGCTTTGGCGGGATTAGCACAGATACGCAGTATTTT. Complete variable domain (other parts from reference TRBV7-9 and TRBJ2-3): DTGVSQNPRHKITKRGQNVTFRCDPISEHNRLYWYRQTLGQGPEFLTYFQNEAQLEKSRLLSDRFSAERPKGSFSTLEIQRTEQGDSAMYLCASSFGGISTDTQYFGPGTRLTVL.

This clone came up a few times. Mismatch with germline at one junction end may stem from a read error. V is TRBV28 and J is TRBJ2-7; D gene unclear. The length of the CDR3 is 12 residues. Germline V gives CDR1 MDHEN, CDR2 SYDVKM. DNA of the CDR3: TGTGCCAGCAGTTTCGCTGAGCCCGAGCGGTACTTC. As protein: CASSFAEPERYF.

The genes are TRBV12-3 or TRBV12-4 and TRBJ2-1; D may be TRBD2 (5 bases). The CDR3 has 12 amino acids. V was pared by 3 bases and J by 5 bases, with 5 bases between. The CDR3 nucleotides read TGTGCCAGCAGTTTGAGGGACAATGAGCAGTTCTTC. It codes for CASSLRDNEQFF.

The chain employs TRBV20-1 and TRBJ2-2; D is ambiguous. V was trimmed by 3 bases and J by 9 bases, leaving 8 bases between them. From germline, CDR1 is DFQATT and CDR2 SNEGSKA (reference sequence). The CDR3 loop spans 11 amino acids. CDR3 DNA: TGCAGTGCTAGTGACCATAGGGAGCTGTTTTTT. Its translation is CSASDHRELFF.

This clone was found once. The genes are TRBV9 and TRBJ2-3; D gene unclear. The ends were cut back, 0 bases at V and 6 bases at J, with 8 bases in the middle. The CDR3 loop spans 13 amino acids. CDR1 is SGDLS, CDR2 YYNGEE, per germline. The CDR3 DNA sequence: TGTGCCAGCAGCGTAGGGGTTGGGGATACGCAGTATTTT. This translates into CASSVGVGDTQYF.

The CDR3 DNA reads TGTGCCAGTAGAAAACGGGGGAGCACAGATACGCAGTATTTT. Its protein is CASRKRGSTDTQYF. The V gene is TRBV19, the J gene TRBJ2-3; tentative D call: TRBD2 (6 bases). Trimming stripped 6 bases from V and 0 bases from J, with 10 bases between. CDR3 length: 14 residues. The germline V gene has CDR1 LNHDA and CDR2 SQIVND (reference sequence).

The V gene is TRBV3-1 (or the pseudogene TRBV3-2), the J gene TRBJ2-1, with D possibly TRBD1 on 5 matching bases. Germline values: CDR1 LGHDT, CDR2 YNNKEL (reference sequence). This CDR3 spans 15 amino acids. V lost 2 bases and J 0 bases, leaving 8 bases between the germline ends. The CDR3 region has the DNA TGTGCCAGCAGCCAAAGGGGAATCTCCTACAATGAGCAGTTCTTC. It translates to CASSQRGISYNEQFF.

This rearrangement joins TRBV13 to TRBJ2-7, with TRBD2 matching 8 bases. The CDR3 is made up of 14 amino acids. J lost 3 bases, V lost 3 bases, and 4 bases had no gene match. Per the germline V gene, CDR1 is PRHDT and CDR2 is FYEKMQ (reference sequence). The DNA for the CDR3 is TGTGCCAGCAGCTTGGCTAGCGGGCACTACGAGCAGTACTTC. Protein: CASSLASGHYEQYF. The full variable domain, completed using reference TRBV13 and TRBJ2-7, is AAGVIQSPRHLIKEKRETATLKCYPIPRHDTVYWYQQGPGQDPQFLISFYEKMQSDKGSIPDRFSAQQFSDYHSELNMSSLELGDSALYFCASSLASGHYEQYFGPGTRLTVT.

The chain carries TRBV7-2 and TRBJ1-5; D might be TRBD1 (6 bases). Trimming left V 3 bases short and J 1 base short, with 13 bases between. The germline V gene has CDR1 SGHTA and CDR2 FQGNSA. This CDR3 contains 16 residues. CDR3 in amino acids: CASSFHTGLSNQPQHF. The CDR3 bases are TGTGCCAGCAGCTTTCATACAGGGTTGAGCAATCAGCCCCAGCATTTT.

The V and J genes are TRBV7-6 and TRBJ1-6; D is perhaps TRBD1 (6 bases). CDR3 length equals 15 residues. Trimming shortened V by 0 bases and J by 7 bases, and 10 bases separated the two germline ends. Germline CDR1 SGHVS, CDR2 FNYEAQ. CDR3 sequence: CASSLARTDNSPLHF. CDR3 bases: TGTGCCAGCAGCTTAGCCCGGACAGACAATTCACCCCTCCACTTT.